This T cell receptor beta chain was identified during a study of CD8+ T cells in alopecia areata. Whole-study context: Tofacitinib ran for 6 to 18 months before 6 months off drug. Study results and caveats: Lesional tissue from the scalp (especially in alopecia totalis/universalis) showed higher clonality than normal scalp.

The CDR3 consists of 10 residues. The germline V gene has CDR1 MNHNS and CDR2 SASEGT. Deletions cut 3 bases from V and 6 bases from J, with 0 bases between. Treatment in this sample: oral pan-JAK inhibitor, 5-10 mg twice daily. Lesional scalp punch biopsies and peripheral blood came from alopecia areata patients. For this clone: What it recognizes is unknown.

The authors extracted RNA and reverse transcribed it into cDNA as the sequencing template. Some clones are missing from TCRdb's copy, which holds only in-frame ones; the method was immunoSEQ multiplex PCR. The sample consists of around 60,000 clones, more than 45% of them appearing once. The chain links TRBV6-1 to TRBJ1-5; D is unresolved. The sequences come from CD8+ T cells sorted from blood, collected between weeks 36 and 40, from a patient treated with tofacitinib. This receptor was taken from a human donor with alopecia areata. CDR3 bases: TGTGCCAGCAGTGATCAGCCCCAGCATTTT. Amino acid sequence: CASSDQPQHF.